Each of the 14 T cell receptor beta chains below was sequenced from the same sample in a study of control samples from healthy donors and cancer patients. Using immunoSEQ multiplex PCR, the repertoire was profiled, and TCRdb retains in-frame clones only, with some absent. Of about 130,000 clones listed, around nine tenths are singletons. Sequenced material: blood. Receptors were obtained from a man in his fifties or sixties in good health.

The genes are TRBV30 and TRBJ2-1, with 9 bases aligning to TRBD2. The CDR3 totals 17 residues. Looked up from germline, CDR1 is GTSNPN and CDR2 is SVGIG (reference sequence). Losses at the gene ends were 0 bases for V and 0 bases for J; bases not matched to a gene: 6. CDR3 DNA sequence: TGTGCCTGGAGTGTACGTCTAGCGGGAAACTCCTACAATGAGCAGTTCTTC. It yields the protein CAWSVRLAGNSYNEQFF.

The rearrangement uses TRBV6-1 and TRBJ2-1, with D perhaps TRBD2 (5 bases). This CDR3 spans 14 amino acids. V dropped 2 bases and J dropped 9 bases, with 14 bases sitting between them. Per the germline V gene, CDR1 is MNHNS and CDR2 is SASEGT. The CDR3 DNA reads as TGTGCCAGCAGTGAACTTGGACTCTCGGCTGAGCAGTTCTTC. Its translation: CASSELGLSAEQFF.

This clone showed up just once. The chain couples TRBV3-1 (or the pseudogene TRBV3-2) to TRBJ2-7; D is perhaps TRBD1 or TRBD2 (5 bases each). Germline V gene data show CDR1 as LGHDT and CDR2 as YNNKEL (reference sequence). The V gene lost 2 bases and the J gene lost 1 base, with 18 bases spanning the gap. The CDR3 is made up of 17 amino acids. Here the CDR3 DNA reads TGTGCCAGCAGCCAACGTTACCGGGACGACCGGTCCTACGAGCAGTACTTC. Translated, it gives CASSQRYRDDRSYEQYF.

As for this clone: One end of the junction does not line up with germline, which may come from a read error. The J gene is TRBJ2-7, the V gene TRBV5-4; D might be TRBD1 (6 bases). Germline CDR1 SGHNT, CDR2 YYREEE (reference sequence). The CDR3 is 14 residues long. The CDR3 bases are TGTGCCAGCAGCTTGGGACAGGCATGGACCGTACCTACATTC. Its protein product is CASSLGQAWTVPTF.

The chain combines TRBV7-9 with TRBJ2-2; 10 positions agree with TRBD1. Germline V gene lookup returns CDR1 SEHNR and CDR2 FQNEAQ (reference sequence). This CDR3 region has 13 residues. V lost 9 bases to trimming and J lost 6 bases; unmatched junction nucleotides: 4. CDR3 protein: CASGTGVAGELFF. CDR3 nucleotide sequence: TGTGCCAGTGGGACAGGGGTCGCCGGGGAGCTGTTTTTT.

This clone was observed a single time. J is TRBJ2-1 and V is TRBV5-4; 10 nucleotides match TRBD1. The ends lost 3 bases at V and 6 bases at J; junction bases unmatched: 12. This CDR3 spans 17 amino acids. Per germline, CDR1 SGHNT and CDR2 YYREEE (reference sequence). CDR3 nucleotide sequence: TGTGCCAGCAGCTCCGGGCCGGGACAGGGGACGGGCAATGAGCAGTTCTTC. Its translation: CASSSGPGQGTGNEQFF.

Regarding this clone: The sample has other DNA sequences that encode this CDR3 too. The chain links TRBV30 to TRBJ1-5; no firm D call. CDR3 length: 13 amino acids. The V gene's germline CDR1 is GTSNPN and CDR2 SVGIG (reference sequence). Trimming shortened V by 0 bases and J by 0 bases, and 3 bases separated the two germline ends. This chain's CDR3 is CAWSVSSNQPQHF. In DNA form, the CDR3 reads TGTGCCTGGAGTGTAAGTAGCAATCAGCCCCAGCATTTT.

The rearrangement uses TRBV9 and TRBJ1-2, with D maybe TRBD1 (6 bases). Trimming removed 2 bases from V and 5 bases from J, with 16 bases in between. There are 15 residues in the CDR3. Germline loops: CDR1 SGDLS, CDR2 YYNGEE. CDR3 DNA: TGTGCCAGCAGCGTCACAGGGACCCCGTCTTATGGCTACACCTTC. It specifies CASSVTGTPSYGYTF. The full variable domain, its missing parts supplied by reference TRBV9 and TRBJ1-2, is DSGVTQTPKHLITATGQRVTLRCSPRSGDLSVYWYQQSLDQGLQFLIQYYNGEERAKGNILERFSAQQFPDLHSELNLSSLELGDSALYFCASSVTGTPSYGYTFGSGTRLTVV.

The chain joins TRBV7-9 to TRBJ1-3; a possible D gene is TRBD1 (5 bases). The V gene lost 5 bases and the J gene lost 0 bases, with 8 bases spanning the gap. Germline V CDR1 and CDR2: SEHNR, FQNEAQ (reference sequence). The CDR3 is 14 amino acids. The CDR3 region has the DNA TGTGCCAGCAGCCGGGGGTTCTCTGGAAACACCATATATTTT. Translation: CASSRGFSGNTIYF.

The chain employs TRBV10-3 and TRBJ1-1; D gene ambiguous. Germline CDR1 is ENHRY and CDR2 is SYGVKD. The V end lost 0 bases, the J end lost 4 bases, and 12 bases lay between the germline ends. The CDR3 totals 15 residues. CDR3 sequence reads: CAISESMEWGTEAFF. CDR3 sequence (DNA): TGTGCCATCAGTGAGTCGATGGAGTGGGGCACTGAAGCTTTCTTT.

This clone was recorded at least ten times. CDR3 protein: CASSYSGTDNQPQHF. CDR3 DNA: TGTGCCAGCAGTTACTCCGGGACAGACAATCAGCCCCAGCATTTT. This chain uses TRBV6-6 with TRBJ1-5, with TRBD1 identical over 7 bases. The junction had 2 bases not matched to a gene; V was cut back by 0 bases and J by 3 bases. The germline V gene has CDR1 MNHNY and CDR2 SVGAGI (reference sequence). This CDR3 region has 15 residues.

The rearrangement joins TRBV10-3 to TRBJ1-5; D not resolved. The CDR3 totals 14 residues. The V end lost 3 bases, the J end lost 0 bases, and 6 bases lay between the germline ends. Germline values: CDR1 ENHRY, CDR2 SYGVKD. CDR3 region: CAISEQYSNQPQHF. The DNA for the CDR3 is TGTGCCATCAGTGAACAATATAGCAATCAGCCCCAGCATTTT.

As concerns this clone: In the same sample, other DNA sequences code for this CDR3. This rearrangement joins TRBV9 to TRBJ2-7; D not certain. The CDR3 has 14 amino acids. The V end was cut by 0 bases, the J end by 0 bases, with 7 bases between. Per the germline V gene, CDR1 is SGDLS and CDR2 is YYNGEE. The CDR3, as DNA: TGTGCCAGCAGCGTAGTCCCGAGCTCCTACGAGCAGTACTTC. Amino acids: CASSVVPSSYEQYF.

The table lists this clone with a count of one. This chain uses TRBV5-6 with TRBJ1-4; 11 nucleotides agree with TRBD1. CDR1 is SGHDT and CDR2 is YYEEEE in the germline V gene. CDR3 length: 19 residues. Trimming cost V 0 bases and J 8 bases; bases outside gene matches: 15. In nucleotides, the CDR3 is TGTGCCAGCAGCTTGGGAGGACAGGGGGCATTGAGGCCGTGGGAAAAACTGTTTTTT. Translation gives CASSLGGQGALRPWEKLFF.